A selection of T cell receptor beta chains follows, all from one sample in a study of OX40 agonist ivuxolimab in advanced cancers. Some clones are missing from TCRdb's copy, which holds only in-frame ones; the method was immunoSEQ multiplex PCR. Of approximately 69,000 clones detected, about 86% appear once; the ten largest clones hold approximately 0.73%. Material: CD4+ or CD8+ T cells sorted from blood, obtained in a trial of the OX40 agonist ivuxolimab. The receptor set was obtained from an adult with an advanced solid tumor such as melanoma, head and neck, liver or kidney cancer. Each CDR3 is given with its conserved first and last residue.

V gene: TRBV6-5
J gene: TRBJ2-7
CDR3 protein: CASTPGQGYEQYF

V gene: TRBV6-1
J gene: TRBJ2-7
CDR3 protein: CASSEASSPPHSYEQYF

V gene: TRBV15
J gene: TRBJ2-7
CDR3 protein: CATSRERASGTYEQYF

V gene: TRBV28
J gene: TRBJ2-7
CDR3 protein: CASNLSGSRNEQYF

V gene: TRBV29-1
J gene: TRBJ2-7
CDR3 protein: CSGWSGLGAEQYF

V gene: TRBV19
J gene: TRBJ2-7
CDR3 protein: CASMGTGTYEQYF

V gene: TRBV7-9
J gene: TRBJ1-3
CDR3 protein: CASSSDRGVGNTIYF

V gene: TRBV7-4
J gene: TRBJ1-1
CDR3 protein: CASSAPPPGVNTEAFF

V gene: TRBV6-5
J gene: TRBJ1-3
CDR3 protein: CASRETGGFGNTIYF

V gene: TRBV5-6
J gene: TRBJ2-5
CDR3 protein: CASSLVVNQETQYF

V gene: TRBV5-6
J gene: TRBJ2-5
CDR3 protein: CASSRIPTSGGETQYF

V gene: TRBV6-6
J gene: TRBJ1-5
CDR3 protein: CASSWDRGRRQPQHF

V gene: TRBV13
J gene: TRBJ1-1
CDR3 protein: CASSFNRGRTEAFF

V gene: TRBV25-1
J gene: TRBJ2-3
CDR3 protein: CATTIPGTGRNTQYF

V gene: TRBV11-1
J gene: TRBJ2-1
CDR3 protein: CASSLAGGFYNEQFF

V gene: TRBV5-1
J gene: TRBJ2-3
CDR3 protein: CASSRILAGGSDTQYF